Described below is a single T cell receptor beta chain sequence and its context. Its antigen is currently unknown. The record originates from a study of beta chain features in type 1 diabetes. Study results and caveats: Cells that show high TCR expression could be over-represented by cDNA sequencing. Patients with Type 1 diabetes showed moderately but significantly shorter TCRB CDR3s in all four CD4+ subsets.

The V and J ends lost 3 bases and 3 bases, in that order; junction bases with no gene match: 2. The V gene's germline CDR1 is LNHDA and CDR2 SQIVND (reference sequence). There are 14 residues in the CDR3. The authors reverse transcribed all of the isolated RNA, so sequencing captured expressed TCRB transcripts. There were millions of reads on average in the naive, central memory and regulatory T cell samples. Libraries were prepared by immunoSEQ multiplex PCR; TCRdb keeps only in-frame clonotypes and omits some of them. The sample includes about 620,000 clones, around 16% of them seen just once. The specimen was naive CD4+ T cells from blood. This clonotype was obtained from a man younger than 35 in good health. The genes are TRBV19 and TRBJ2-5; 9 bases are a match to TRBD2. The CDR3 region is CASSIGTSKETQYF. In DNA, the CDR3 is TGTGCCAGTAGTATCGGGACTAGCAAAGAGACCCAGTACTTC. Combining the CDR3 with reference TRBV19 and TRBJ2-5 gives the whole variable domain DGGITQSPKYLFRKEGQNVTLSCEQNLNHDAMYWYRQDPGQGLRLIYYSQIVNDFQKGDIAEGYSVSREKKESFPLTVTSAQKNPTAFYLCASSIGTSKETQYFGPGTRLLVL.